This T cell receptor beta chain was documented in a study of CD8+ T cells in alopecia areata. Extraction and reverse transcription of RNA yielded cDNA as the sequencing template. Sequencing used immunoSEQ multiplex PCR; TCRdb keeps in-frame clones, though not all of them. This table holds about 74,000 clones, over 25% found once. Whole-study findings and limits: Treatment with tofacitinib significantly lowered scalp clonality and reduced expanded CD8+ clones among the top 100. Although TCR sharing was seen in mice, sharing across patients was less clear, possibly for HLA-related reasons.

In regard to this clone: Its target is not known.

The treatment here: oral pan-JAK inhibitor, 5-10 mg twice daily. Trimming cost V 7 bases and J 5 bases, with 20 bases left between them. The CDR3 totals 14 residues. Germline values: CDR1 GTSNPN, CDR2 SVGIG (reference sequence). The V and J genes are TRBV30 and TRBJ1-1; tentatively, D is TRBD1 (6 bases). The material was CD8+ T cells sorted from blood, obtained at week 4, from a patient treated with tofacitinib. This receptor was identified in a human donor with alopecia areata. This chain's CDR3 is CASGPPGGWTEAFF. CDR3 in DNA: TGTGCCTCCGGTCCCCCGGGGGGCTGGACTGAAGCTTTCTTT.